The clone carrying this TCR beta chain was seen only a few times. Its matching antigen is unknown. The same CDR3 is also encoded by other DNA sequences in this sample. The sample belongs to a study of beta chain features in type 1 diabetes. Overall study findings and caveats: Sampled from patients, naive, central memory and Treg TCRB repertoires appeared more similar than those sampled from healthy donors.

CDR3 size: 15 residues. The germline V gene encodes CDR1 SGHTA and CDR2 FQGTGA. The ends lost 2 bases at V and 2 bases at J; junction bases unmatched: 2. Expressed TCRB transcripts were sequenced after all isolated RNA was converted to cDNA. TCRdb's copy holds only in-frame clones and misses some; the assay was immunoSEQ multiplex PCR. The data contain around 500,000 clones, 10% to 12% of them singletons. This TCR derives from a woman younger than 30 in good health. The source material was naive CD4+ T cells from blood. The gene calls are TRBV7-3 and TRBJ2-3; 9 bases line up with TRBD1. CDR3 nucleotide sequence: TGTGCCAGCAGCTTAGGACAGGGGACCACAGATACGCAGTATTTT. Translated, it gives CASSLGQGTTDTQYF.